What follows is one T cell receptor beta chain and its context. Its specificity is not known. The naive gate required viable CD3+CD4+ or CD3+CD8+ cells with CCR7+CD45RA+CD45RO-CD95-CD27+CD28+ phenotype. On the day of bone marrow donation, the related graft donor provided peripheral blood. These data originate in a study of T cells after posttransplantation cyclophosphamide. The table came from immunoSEQ multiplex PCR; TCRdb's copy has only in-frame clones and leaves some out. The data contain tens of thousands of clones, approximately 97% of them singletons. General observations from the study: Donor CD8+ memory clones often dominated recipient blood repertoires at later times. TRB overlap between skin or GI tissue T cells and blood was limited. TRB clonality was highly associated with recipient CMV seropositivity and reactivation.

The sequenced sample was naive CD4+ T cells sorted from PBMCs. The TCR comes from a man aged 50-59 years in good health, CMV-negative, and a related stem cell transplant donor.

The CDR3 DNA follows: TGTGCCAGTAGTAAACAGGGGAACACTGAAGCTTTCTTT. This codes for CASSKQGNTEAFF. The rearrangement uses TRBV19 and TRBJ1-1; weak D call: TRBD1 (6 bases). The CDR3 runs 13 residues. Germline V gives CDR1 LNHDA, CDR2 SQIVND (reference sequence). Between the trimmed V and J ends, which lost 4 bases and 1 base, there was a span of 7 bases.